These 13 T cell receptor beta chains were all obtained from the same sample, sequenced in a study of T cell changes during pregnancy in multiple sclerosis. Sequenced by immunoSEQ multiplex PCR; TCRdb stores in-frame clones only, minus some. The sample lists tens of thousands of clones, roughly 90% occurring once. This sample comprised peripheral blood, obtained in the second trimester of pregnancy. The origin of the receptors is a female donor in good health, enrolled as a control in a pregnancy study.

This chain uses TRBV6-1 with TRBJ1-1, with no clear D. The V gene lost 2 bases and the J gene lost 1 base, with 5 bases spanning the gap. The V gene's germline CDR1 is MNHNS and CDR2 SASEGT. The CDR3 length is 13 residues. The CDR3 region has the DNA TGTGCCAGCAGTGAACGGGAGAACACTGAAGCTTTCTTT. This translates into CASSERENTEAFF.

This clone occurred once. The V call is TRBV4-1, the J call TRBJ1-2; D ambiguous. Germline values: CDR1 MGHRA, CDR2 YSYEKL. The CDR3 contains 14 residues. Trimming took 3 bases from V and 4 from J, leaving 12 bases between them. The CDR3 nucleotides read TGCGCCAGCAGCCAGGCCTTGGCGGGCTATGGCTACACCTTC. Amino acids: CASSQALAGYGYTF.

This clone was counted only a few times. The rearrangement joins TRBV19 to TRBJ1-6; D gene ambiguous. Germline CDR1 is LNHDA and CDR2 is SQIVND (reference sequence). The CDR3 spans 13 residues. V was cut by 8 bases and J by 10 bases, with 15 bases left in between. CDR3: CASCGSEGSPLHF. The CDR3 nucleotides are TGTGCCAGTTGTGGCTCGGAGGGATCACCCCTCCACTTT.

This rearrangement joins TRBV28 to TRBJ2-5, with 10 bases lining up with TRBD2. Germline trimming cut 4 bases from V and 4 bases from J; bases unmatched to any gene: 6. The CDR3 spans 15 residues. Germline-derived CDR1 and CDR2 are MDHEN and SYDVKM. The CDR3 bases are TGTGCCAGCAGTTCGGTAGCGGGAGGTGGAGAGACCCAGTACTTC. It codes for CASSSVAGGGETQYF.

The chain uses TRBV7-2 and TRBJ2-3; D remains unclear. This CDR3 has 12 amino acids. The germline gives CDR1 SGHTA, CDR2 FQGNSA. Trimming removed 5 bases from V and 2 bases from J, with 5 bases in between. In DNA, the CDR3 is TGTGCCAGCAGCCCAGTCACAGATACGCAGTATTTT. Its protein is CASSPVTDTQYF.

The V gene is TRBV4-2, the J gene TRBJ2-7; 7 bases fit TRBD1. Trimming took 1 base from V and 2 from J; bases not matched to a gene: 5. The germline V gene has CDR1 LGHNA and CDR2 YNFKEQ. CDR3 length: 15 amino acids. The CDR3 DNA sequence: TGTGCCAGCAGCCAAGGTTCCGGGACAGCCTACGAGCAGTACTTC. It codes for CASSQGSGTAYEQYF.

The chain has TRBV5-1 and TRBJ2-3; D perhaps matches TRBD2 (6 bases). The V end was cut by 4 bases, the J end by 1 base, with 16 bases between. Germline V CDR1 and CDR2: SGHRS, YFSETQ. The CDR3 is 16 residues long. For the CDR3, the DNA is TGCGCCAGCAGCCAAGGGGTAGCGGTCCGCACAGATACGCAGTATTTT. This gives the protein CASSQGVAVRTDTQYF.

This clone was counted once. The rearrangement uses TRBV5-6 and TRBJ2-1, with no clear D. The CDR3 loop spans 14 amino acids. Per the germline V gene, CDR1 is SGHDT and CDR2 is YYEEEE. V was cut by 0 bases and J by 9 bases, with 13 bases left in between. CDR3 protein: CASSLAGTAVEQFF. CDR3 DNA sequence: TGTGCCAGCAGCTTGGCCGGCACCGCGGTTGAGCAGTTCTTC. The full variable domain, rest sourced from reference TRBV5-6 and TRBJ2-1, is DAGVTQSPTHLIKTRGQQVTLRCSPKSGHDTVSWYQQALGQGPQFIFQYYEEEERQRGNFPDRFSGHQFPNYSSELNVNALLLGDSALYLCASSLAGTAVEQFFGPGTRLTVL.

CDR3 sequence reads: CASSQEFRGQETQYF. CDR3 bases: TGCGCCAGCAGCCAAGAATTCAGAGGGCAAGAGACCCAGTACTTC. V gene TRBV4-3 combines with J gene TRBJ2-5; tentative D call: TRBD2 (5 bases). Trimming pared 0 bases from V and 2 bases from J, leaving 10 bases between. The CDR3 totals 15 residues. The germline gives CDR1 LGHNA, CDR2 YSLEER.

The rearrangement uses TRBV6-1 and TRBJ1-1; D is unclear. CDR1 and CDR2 (germline): MNHNS, SASEGT. V lost 1 base to trimming and J lost 1 base, with 7 bases between them. This CDR3 is 14 amino acids long. CDR3 sequence: CASSEGQWNTEAFF. The CDR3 bases are TGTGCCAGCAGTGAAGGGCAGTGGAACACTGAAGCTTTCTTT.

The V and J genes are TRBV6-5 and TRBJ1-1, with 9 bases fitting TRBD1. The trim removed 1 base at V and 7 bases at J, leaving 7 bases unmatched. CDR3 length: 15 residues. Germline V CDR1 and CDR2: MNHEY, SVGAGI. The CDR3 region is CASSYFGTGINEAFF. The CDR3 coding sequence is TGTGCCAGCAGTTACTTCGGGACAGGGATTAATGAAGCTTTCTTT.

The chain joins TRBV21-1 to TRBJ1-2; TRBD1, the table's D call, was not compared with the DNA. TRBV21-1 corresponds to a pseudogene. This CDR3 comprises 13 residues. The CDR3 spells CASTLGRDYGYTF. The CDR3 DNA is TGTGCCAGCACCCTGGGCCGTGACTATGGCTACACCTTC.

The chain has TRBV2 and TRBJ1-2, with D unresolved. The ends were cut back, 8 bases at V and 2 bases at J, with 9 bases in the middle. Per the germline V gene, CDR1 is SNHLY and CDR2 is FYNNEI. The CDR3 loop spans 12 amino acids. For the CDR3, the DNA is TGTGCCAGCGGTCGGAGGAACTATGGCTACACCTTC. Translation gives CASGRRNYGYTF. Based on the CDR3 plus reference TRBV2 and TRBJ1-2, the full variable domain is EPEVTQTPSHQVTQMGQEVILRCVPISNHLYFYWYRQILGQKVEFLVSFYNNEISEKSEIFDDQFSVERPDGSNFTLKIRSTKLEDSAMYFCASGRRNYGYTFGSGTRLTVV.